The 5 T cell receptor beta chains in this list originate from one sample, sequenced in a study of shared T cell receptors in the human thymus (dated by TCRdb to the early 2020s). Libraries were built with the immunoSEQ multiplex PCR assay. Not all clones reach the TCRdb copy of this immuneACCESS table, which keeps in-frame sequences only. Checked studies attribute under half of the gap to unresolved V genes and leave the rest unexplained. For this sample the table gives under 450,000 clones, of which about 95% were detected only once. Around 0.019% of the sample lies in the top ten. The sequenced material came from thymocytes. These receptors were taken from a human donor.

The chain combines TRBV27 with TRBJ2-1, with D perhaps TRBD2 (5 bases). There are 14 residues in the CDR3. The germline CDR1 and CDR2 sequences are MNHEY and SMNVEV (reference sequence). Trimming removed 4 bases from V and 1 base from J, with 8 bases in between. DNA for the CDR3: TGTGCCAGCAGTTCTAGCCGGTCCTACAATGAGCAGTTCTTC. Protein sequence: CASSSSRSYNEQFF.

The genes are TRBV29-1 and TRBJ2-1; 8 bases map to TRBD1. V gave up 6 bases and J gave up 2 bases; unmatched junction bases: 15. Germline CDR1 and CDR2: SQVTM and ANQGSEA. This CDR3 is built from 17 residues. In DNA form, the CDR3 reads TGCAGCGTCCTCACTCTTGAACGGACAGGGACCTACAATGAGCAGTTCTTC. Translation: CSVLTLERTGTYNEQFF.

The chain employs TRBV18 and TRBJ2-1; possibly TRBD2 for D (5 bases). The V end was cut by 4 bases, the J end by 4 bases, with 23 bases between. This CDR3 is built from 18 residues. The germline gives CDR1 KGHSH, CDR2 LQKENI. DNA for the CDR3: TGTGCCAGCTCACGCCCGGGATCGTGGCAGTTCTCGTACAATGAGCAGTTCTTC. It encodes CASSRPGSWQFSYNEQFF.

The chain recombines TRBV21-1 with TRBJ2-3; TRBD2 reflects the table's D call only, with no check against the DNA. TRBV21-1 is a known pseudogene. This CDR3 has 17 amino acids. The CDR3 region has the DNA TGTGCCAGCAGCAAAGCGGTGGGAGGGACCCCCACAGATACGCAGTATTTT. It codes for CASSKAVGGTPTDTQYF.

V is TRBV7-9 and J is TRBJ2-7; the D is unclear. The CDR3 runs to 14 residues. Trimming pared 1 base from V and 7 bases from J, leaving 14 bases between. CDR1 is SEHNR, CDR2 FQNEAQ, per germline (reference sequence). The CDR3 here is CASSLGQSLCEQYF. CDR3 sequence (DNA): TGTGCCAGCAGCTTAGGGCAGTCTCTGTGTGAGCAGTACTTC.